This passage covers 27 T cell receptor beta chains from one sample sequenced in a study of blood T cell repertoires in COVID-19. Produced via immunoSEQ multiplex PCR; TCRdb's table is partial and in-frame only. This table holds 60,000 or so clones, around 91% found once. Material: peripheral blood. These receptors were collected from a woman aged 55-70 years with active COVID-19.

The chain has TRBV29-1 and TRBJ2-2, with 8 bases fitting TRBD1. Germline V lookup: CDR1 SQVTM, CDR2 ANQGSEA. CDR3 length equals 14 residues. The junction had 4 bases not matched to a gene; V was cut back by 6 bases and J by 1 base. The CDR3 loop reads CSVAGGRNTGELFF. CDR3 nucleotides: TGCAGCGTAGCAGGGGGCCGGAACACCGGGGAGCTGTTTTTT.

This clone is a singleton in its sample. The rearrangement uses TRBV6-6 and TRBJ2-3, with D tentatively TRBD1 (5 bases). V was pared by 6 bases and J by 1 base, with 8 bases between. Germline V lookup: CDR1 MNHNY, CDR2 SVGAGI (reference sequence). The CDR3 has 13 amino acids. CDR3 protein: CASREGGTDTQYF. CDR3 DNA: TGTGCCAGCAGGGAAGGGGGCACAGATACGCAGTATTTT.

The chain has TRBV2 and TRBJ2-7, with 7 bases aligning to TRBD1. The CDR3 contains 14 residues. V gave up 6 bases and J gave up 0 bases; unmatched junction bases: 5. The germline CDR1 and CDR2 sequences are SNHLY and FYNNEI. The DNA for the CDR3 is TGTGCCAGCAGGATACAGGGGAGCTCCTACGAGCAGTACTTC. Protein product: CASRIQGSSYEQYF. The whole variable domain, remainder taken from reference TRBV2 and TRBJ2-7, is EPEVTQTPSHQVTQMGQEVILRCVPISNHLYFYWYRQILGQKVEFLVSFYNNEISEKSEIFDDQFSVERPDGSNFTLKIRSTKLEDSAMYFCASRIQGSSYEQYFGPGTRLTVT.

This chain uses TRBV3-1 (or the pseudogene TRBV3-2) with TRBJ1-3; tentatively, D is TRBD1 (5 bases). V lost 3 bases to trimming and J lost 2 bases, with 14 bases between them. Germline CDR1 and CDR2: LGHDT and YNNKEL (reference sequence). This CDR3 has 16 residues. CDR3: CASSHPPGGTGNTIYF. Here the CDR3 DNA reads TGTGCCAGCAGCCACCCCCCCGGGGGAACTGGAAACACCATATATTTT.

The CDR3 DNA follows: TGCGCCAGCAGCCCGGGTGAGTCTTATAGCAATCAGCCCCAGCATTTT. Translation: CASSPGESYSNQPQHF. V usage is TRBV4-1 and J usage is TRBJ1-5; D remains unclear. Germline lookup yields CDR1 MGHRA and CDR2 YSYEKL. CDR3 length equals 16 residues. V was trimmed by 4 bases and J by 0 bases, leaving 13 bases between them.

This chain connects TRBV6-6 to TRBJ2-7; D remains ambiguous. The germline gives CDR1 MNHNY, CDR2 SVGAGI (reference sequence). This CDR3 comprises 13 residues. Trimming stripped 7 bases from V and 2 bases from J, with 12 bases between. CDR3 region: CASTKFSTYEQYF. The CDR3 DNA follows: TGTGCCAGCACTAAGTTCTCCACCTACGAGCAGTACTTC.

The chain recombines TRBV19 with TRBJ2-7; 10 nucleotides align to TRBD2. Per germline, CDR1 LNHDA and CDR2 SQIVND (reference sequence). Germline trimming cut 8 bases from V and 6 bases from J; bases unmatched to any gene: 7. The CDR3 has 13 amino acids. The CDR3 here is CASSGTSALEQYF. The CDR3 coding sequence is TGTGCCAGTTCCGGGACTAGCGCTCTCGAGCAGTACTTC.

This sequence joins TRBV5-1 and TRBJ1-5; TRBD1 aligns across 7 bases. The CDR3 sequence is 13 residues long. V was clipped by 4 bases and J by 11 bases; unmatched bases: 9. The germline V gene encodes CDR1 SGHRS and CDR2 YFSETQ. CDR3 sequence reads: CASSATGTESQHF. Here the CDR3 DNA reads TGCGCCAGCAGCGCGACAGGGACGGAGTCCCAGCATTTT.

The genes are TRBV14 and TRBJ1-2; D call uncertain. The V end was cut by 0 bases, the J end by 4 bases, with 12 bases between. This CDR3 has 15 residues. Germline lookup yields CDR1 SGHDN and CDR2 FVKESK. The CDR3 DNA is TGTGCCAGCAGCCAAGAGGGGAGGTTTGGCTATGGCTACACCTTC. Its translation is CASSQEGRFGYGYTF.

This chain uses TRBV25-1 with TRBJ2-5; 11 bases line up with TRBD2. The CDR3 covers 16 residues. In germline, CDR1 is MGHDK, CDR2 SYGVNS. The V segment lost 3 bases and the J segment 4 bases; nucleotides outside the gene matches: 7. CDR3 DNA sequence: TGTGCCAGCAGTGACCGACTAGCGGGGAGGGTAGAGACCCAGTACTTC. It yields the protein CASSDRLAGRVETQYF.

The chain couples TRBV25-1 to TRBJ1-6; TRBD1 matches 7 bases. Germline V gene sequence: CDR1 MGHDK, CDR2 SYGVNS. Trimming removed 2 bases from V and 5 bases from J; junction bases left unmatched: 0. CDR3 length: 14 amino acids. The CDR3 protein is CASSEGTDNSPLHF. CDR3 coding DNA: TGTGCCAGCAGTGAAGGGACAGATAATTCACCCCTCCACTTT.

The CDR3 loop reads CSVGKRFQETQYF. CDR3 nucleotides: TGCAGCGTTGGGAAGAGGTTCCAAGAGACCCAGTACTTC. The chain couples TRBV29-1 to TRBJ2-5; D remains ambiguous. The V gene lost 4 bases and the J gene lost 1 base, with 10 bases spanning the gap. This CDR3 contains 13 residues. The germline gives CDR1 SQVTM, CDR2 ANQGSEA.

V usage is TRBV18 and J usage is TRBJ2-2; no reliable D call. Per the germline V gene, CDR1 is KGHSH and CDR2 is LQKENI. The CDR3 consists of 13 residues. V lost 3 bases to trimming and J lost 7 bases, with 9 bases between them. The CDR3 reads CASSPASDGELFF. DNA for the CDR3: TGTGCCAGCTCACCGGCAAGTGACGGGGAGCTGTTTTTT. The full variable domain, in which reference TRBV18 and TRBJ2-2 provide the parts outside the CDR3, is NAGVMQNPRHLVRRRGQEARLRCSPMKGHSHVYWYRQLPEEGLKFMVYLQKENIIDESGMPKERFSAEFPKEGPSILRIQQVVRGDSAAYFCASSPASDGELFFGEGSRLTVL.

J is TRBJ2-3 and V is TRBV6-1; TRBD2 agrees at 10 bases. The germline CDR1 and CDR2 sequences are MNHNS and SASEGT. The CDR3 is made up of 16 amino acids. V dropped 1 base and J dropped 6; count of bases not matched to a gene: 7. The CDR3 loop reads CASSEVRLAGGDTQYF. Written as DNA, the CDR3 is TGTGCCAGCAGTGAAGTGAGACTAGCGGGCGGTGATACGCAGTATTTT.

The chain carries TRBV7-8 and TRBJ2-5; TRBD2 might be the D (7 bases). This CDR3 is built from 17 residues. Between the trimmed V and J ends, which lost 7 bases and 5 bases, there was a span of 26 bases. From germline, CDR1 is SGHVS and CDR2 FQNEAQ. The chain's CDR3 is CASINSRGRGTFETQYF. DNA of the CDR3: TGTGCCAGCATCAATTCGCGGGGGAGGGGGACTTTCGAGACCCAGTACTTC.

The V gene is TRBV24-1, the J gene TRBJ2-1, with TRBD2 matching 7 bases. Germline CDR1 and CDR2: KGHDR and SFDVKD. The trim removed 3 bases at V and 0 bases at J, leaving 1 base unmatched. The CDR3 is 15 amino acids. The CDR3 spells CATSDKRGSYNEQFF. The CDR3 DNA is TGTGCCACCAGTGATAAGCGGGGCTCCTACAATGAGCAGTTCTTC.

The rearrangement uses TRBV6-1 and TRBJ2-3; the D gene is possibly TRBD2 (6 bases). Per the germline V gene, CDR1 is MNHNS and CDR2 is SASEGT. The CDR3 totals 13 residues. V was trimmed by 2 bases and J by 4 bases, leaving 7 bases between them. The CDR3 bases are TGTGCCAGCAGTGAAACTAGCCCAGATACGCAGTATTTT. The encoded protein is CASSETSPDTQYF.

Only one count was recorded for this clone. This chain links TRBV14 with TRBJ2-1, with TRBD1 matching 9 bases. CDR3 length: 15 amino acids. The V segment lost 3 bases and the J segment 3 bases; nucleotides outside the gene matches: 3. Germline CDR1 is SGHDN and CDR2 is FVKESK. For the CDR3, the DNA is TGTGCCAGCAGCCAGTGGACAGGGGACTACAATGAGCAGTTCTTC. It is translated as CASSQWTGDYNEQFF.

This clone was seen only once. V usage is TRBV9 and J usage is TRBJ2-5, with a weak D call TRBD2 (5 bases). CDR3 size: 15 residues. Trimming took off 0 bases at V and 2 bases at J, with 11 bases between the two ends. Germline V gene data show CDR1 as SGDLS and CDR2 as YYNGEE. CDR3 in DNA: TGTGCCAGCAGCGTAGCATTAGCGTTTCAAGAGACCCAGTACTTC. Its translation: CASSVALAFQETQYF.

This chain links TRBV3-1 (or the pseudogene TRBV3-2) with TRBJ2-5; D not resolved. The CDR3 length is 15 residues. Germline assignment: CDR1 LGHDT and CDR2 YNNKEL (reference sequence). The germline V and J ends were trimmed by 4 bases and 5 bases, with 17 bases remaining between them. The CDR3 nucleotides are TGTGCCAGCAGCCGAGGTCCCCTGAGAGAGGAGACCCAGTACTTC. It translates to CASSRGPLREETQYF.

The rearrangement uses TRBV2 and TRBJ2-2, with D tentatively TRBD2 (6 bases). The V and J ends lost 5 bases and 4 bases respectively, with 11 bases between them. Per germline, CDR1 SNHLY and CDR2 FYNNEI. The CDR3 runs to 14 residues. This chain's CDR3 is CASSRGTPTGELFF. The CDR3 DNA follows: TGTGCCAGCAGTCGCGGGACTCCCACCGGGGAGCTGTTTTTT.

The genes are TRBV4-2 and TRBJ2-1, with 10 bases that match TRBD2. Germline assignment: CDR1 LGHNA and CDR2 YNFKEQ. The CDR3 covers 22 residues. The trim removed 0 bases at V and 0 bases at J, leaving 17 bases unmatched. The CDR3 region has the DNA TGTGCCAGCAGCCAAGAAAGGAGTCTGGGTCTAGCGGGGGAGAGCTCCTACAATGAGCAGTTCTTC. Translating it yields CASSQERSLGLAGESSYNEQFF.

V is TRBV3-1 (or the pseudogene TRBV3-2) and J is TRBJ1-3; tentatively, D is TRBD1 (5 bases). CDR3 length: 17 amino acids. Trimming cost V 2 bases and J 1 base, with 15 bases left between them. From germline, CDR1 is LGHDT and CDR2 YNNKEL (reference sequence). CDR3 coding DNA: TGTGCCAGCAGCCAATGGGGGGAAGGGAAGTCTGGAAACACCATATATTTT. This translates into CASSQWGEGKSGNTIYF.

The chain is built from TRBV9 and TRBJ2-3; 15 nucleotides agree with TRBD2. The V gene end was trimmed by 4 bases and the J gene end by 4 bases; junction bases not matched to a gene: 10. CDR1 SGDLS and CDR2 YYNGEE come from the germline V gene. The CDR3 consists of 18 residues. The CDR3 coding sequence is TGTGCCAGCAGCCCCCGAGGACTAGCGGGGGGGAGAGCAGATACGCAGTATTTT. Protein product: CASSPRGLAGGRADTQYF.

This chain joins TRBV6-6 and TRBJ1-4; 8 bases agree with TRBD1. V shed 4 bases and J 5 bases; nucleotides not matched to a gene: 3. This CDR3 comprises 14 residues. From germline, CDR1 is MNHNY and CDR2 SVGAGI (reference sequence). The CDR3 here is CASSSRTGNEKLFF. The DNA for the CDR3 is TGTGCCAGCAGTTCAAGGACAGGGAATGAAAAACTGTTTTTT.

The J gene is TRBJ2-7, the V gene TRBV27; tentative D call: TRBD2 (5 bases). Between the trimmed V and J ends, which lost 3 bases and 6 bases, there was a span of 12 bases. The CDR3 totals 13 residues. CDR1 MNHEY and CDR2 SMNVEV come from the germline V gene (reference sequence). The CDR3 sequence is CASSFRGGLEQYF. DNA of the CDR3: TGTGCCAGCAGTTTCCGGGGTGGGCTCGAGCAGTACTTC.

The chain has TRBV19 and TRBJ2-2; D gene ambiguous. The CDR3 length is 13 residues. With 7 bases removed from V and 5 bases from J, the gap between germline ends came to 11 bases. Germline CDR1 is LNHDA and CDR2 is SQIVND (reference sequence). The CDR3 protein is CASTLLETGELFF. In DNA form, the CDR3 reads TGTGCCAGTACCCTGTTGGAGACCGGGGAGCTGTTTTTT. The complete variable domain, with remaining parts taken from reference TRBV19 and TRBJ2-2, reads DGGITQSPKYLFRKEGQNVTLSCEQNLNHDAMYWYRQDPGQGLRLIYYSQIVNDFQKGDIAEGYSVSREKKESFPLTVTSAQKNPTAFYLCASTLLETGELFFGEGSRLTVL.